This TCR beta chain was profiled in a study of OX40 agonist ivuxolimab in advanced cancers. As for the study in general: Three patients, one with hepatocellular carcinoma and two with cutaneous melanoma, responded partially. Study findings and constraints: It was also the case that some nonresponders had low normalized T-cell clonal expansion.

A word on this clone: Its antigen remains unknown.

Sequenced by immunoSEQ multiplex PCR; TCRdb stores in-frame clones only, minus some. The sample carries some 49,000 clones, roughly 79% recorded once. The germline gives CDR1 MGHRA, CDR2 YSYEKL. The CDR3 runs to 20 residues. Unmatched junction bases numbered 16, after V lost 1 base and J lost 7 bases. V usage is TRBV4-1 and J usage is TRBJ2-1, with 13 bases aligning to TRBD2. This sequence was found in an adult with an advanced solid tumor such as melanoma, head and neck, liver or kidney cancer. Sequencing was performed on CD4+ or CD8+ T cells sorted from blood, taken in a trial of the OX40 agonist ivuxolimab. In DNA form, the CDR3 reads TGCGCCAGCAGCCAAGCGCCGACACTAGCGGGAGGGCGGGGGAGAAATGAGCAGTTCTTC. Translation: CASSQAPTLAGGRGRNEQFF.